This entry describes one TCR beta chain. Its matching antigen is unknown. PCR employed 60 Vbeta and 13 Jbeta primers. Clones were read by immunoSEQ multiplex PCR, and TCRdb kept only the in-frame ones, dropping some. This sample has 110,000 to 150,000 clones; roughly 65% occur once, and the top ten carry around 1.6%. J gave up 3 bases and V 5 bases, and 7 bases lay outside the gene matches. CDR1 and CDR2 from the germline V gene are SGHTA and FQGNSA. CDR3 length equals 15 residues. The sample belongs to a study of cytomegalovirus exposure and HLA in healthy donors. Broader study findings: Later analysis identified a missense DCLRE1C variant that was linked to TCR beta V- and J-gene trimming. Presence/absence results assume similar sequencing depth per donor, which may not hold. Sequencing probably produced one cluster of sequence variants that were highly shared.

This TCR derives from a woman aged 25 to 39 in good health and CMV-seronegative. The chain uses TRBV7-2 and TRBJ2-3, with 8 bases matching TRBD2. Material: PBMCs. CDR3 sequence reads: CASSSTGGGTDTQYF. For the CDR3, the DNA is TGTGCCAGCAGCAGCACGGGAGGGGGGACAGATACGCAGTATTTT.